These 8 T cell receptor beta chains share one sample of origin, sequenced in a study of CXCR3-negative and CXCR3-positive naive CD8 T cells. UMI-tagged TRB cDNA libraries were built via 5' RACE. TCRdb reworked the 5' RACE reads into one entry per CDR3 protein, no DNA. The sample yields approximately 40,000 distinct CDR3 sequences, of which the top ten take up over 12%. The sequenced sample was memory CD8+ T cells from blood. Every receptor here comes from a human donor in good health. Some clones in this sample may be carry-over from other donors' samples.

The chain joins TRBV7-6 to TRBJ2-7; TCRdb designates TRBD1, a call that cannot be tested without DNA. This CDR3 contains 14 residues. Germline V gene lookup returns CDR1 SGHVS and CDR2 FNYEAQ. CDR3 protein: CASSFGGQGYEQYF.

The genes are TRBV6-5 and TRBJ1-1. Germline V gene lookup returns CDR1 MNHEY and CDR2 SVGAGI. This CDR3 is built from 13 residues. The CDR3 loop is CASSQVRDTEAFF.

This chain's CDR3 is CAWSTGTNTDTQYF. The chain joins TRBV30 to TRBJ2-3; TCRdb gives TRBD1 as the D gene, but with no DNA this cannot be confirmed. The CDR3 runs 14 residues. In germline, CDR1 is GTSNPN, CDR2 SVGIG (reference sequence). The full variable domain, in which reference TRBV30 and TRBJ2-3 provide the parts outside the CDR3, is SQTIHQWPATLVQPVGSPLSLECTVEGTSNPNLYWYRQAAGRGLQLLFYSVGIGQISSEVPQNLSASRPQDRQFILSSKKLLLSDSGFYLCAWSTGTNTDTQYFGPGTRLTVL.

Here the CDR3 reads CSATPRTAVFGLYEQYF. This rearrangement joins TRBV20-1 to TRBJ2-7; TCRdb's assignment of TRBD1 cannot be checked, as there is no DNA. The length of the CDR3 is 17 residues. Germline CDR1 reads DFQATT; CDR2 reads SNEGSKA (reference sequence).

The CDR3 protein is CASRKRADSNQPQHF. This chain links TRBV6-5 with TRBJ1-5. CDR1 is MNHEY, CDR2 SVGAGI, per germline. The CDR3 length is 15 residues.

The chain is built from TRBV6-1 and TRBJ2-7; the D call from TCRdb, TRBD1, cannot be confirmed without DNA. The CDR3 loop spans 14 amino acids. In germline, CDR1 is MNHNS, CDR2 SASEGT. The CDR3 sequence: CASTGQGDYYEQYF.

V and J are TRBV28 and TRBJ2-7; TCRdb calls TRBD1, which cannot be checked without DNA. This CDR3 has 12 residues. Germline V gene sequence: CDR1 MDHEN, CDR2 SYDVKM. The chain's CDR3 is CASRRDSYEQYF.

V is TRBV29-1 and J is TRBJ2-7; TCRdb's D call of TRBD1 is untestable without DNA. The CDR3 runs 11 residues. Germline-derived CDR1 and CDR2 are SQVTM and ANQGSEA. The CDR3 here is CSVERGYEQYF.